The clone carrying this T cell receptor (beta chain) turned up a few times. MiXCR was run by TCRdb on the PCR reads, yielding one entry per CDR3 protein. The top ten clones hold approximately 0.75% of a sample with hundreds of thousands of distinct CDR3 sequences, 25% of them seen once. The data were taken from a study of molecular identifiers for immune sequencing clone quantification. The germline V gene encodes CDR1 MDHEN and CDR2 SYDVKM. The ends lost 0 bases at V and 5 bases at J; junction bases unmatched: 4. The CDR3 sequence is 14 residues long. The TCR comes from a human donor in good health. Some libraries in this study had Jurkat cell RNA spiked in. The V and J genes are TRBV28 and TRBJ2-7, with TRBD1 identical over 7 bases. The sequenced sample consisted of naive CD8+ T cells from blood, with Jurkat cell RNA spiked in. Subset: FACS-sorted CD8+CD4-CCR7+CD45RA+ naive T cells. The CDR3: CASSLWQGEDEQYF. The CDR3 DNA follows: TGTGCCAGCAGTTTATGGCAGGGGGAAGACGAGCAGTACTTC.